The T cell receptor beta chain described here comes from a study of siplizumab effects on memory and regulatory T cells. Findings and limits, study-wide: Proliferating Tregs taken from siplizumab cultures were not shown to have a confirmed suppressive function. The mean Treg-derived percentage of mappable alloreactive CD4+ clones was approximately 69% with siplizumab compared with approximately 28% in controls. In unstimulated cells, naive T cells appeared more diverse than memory T cells and seemed major alloresponse contributors.

In the case of this clone: Its cognate antigen is unknown.

CDR1 is SGHDN, CDR2 FVKESK, per germline. V was shortened by 4 bases and J by 7 bases, with 11 bases between the two germline ends. The CDR3 length is 13 residues. Approximately 10^5 TCR templates were measured in each sample. Profiled with immunoSEQ multiplex PCR; TCRdb holds only in-frame clones, not every one. The sample holds about 100,000 clones; 80% to 95% are singletons and the top ten take 0.15%. Sequencing input: CD4+ T cells sorted from blood. This sequence was found in a human donor in good health. The V and J genes are TRBV14 and TRBJ2-1; the D gene is possibly TRBD1 (6 bases). Here the CDR3 reads CASSLTGKNEQFF. In nucleotides, the CDR3 is TGTGCCAGCAGCCTGACAGGTAAGAATGAGCAGTTCTTC. Full variable domain (missing parts from reference TRBV14 and TRBJ2-1): EAGVTQFPSHSVIEKGQTVTLRCDPISGHDNLYWYRRVMGKEIKFLLHFVKESKQDESGMPNNRFLAERTGGTYSTLKVQPAELEDSGVYFCASSLTGKNEQFFGPGTRLTVL.